A selection of T cell receptor beta chains follows, all from one sample in a study of T cell responses to AZD1222 COVID-19 vaccine. This table comes from immunoSEQ multiplex PCR, and its TCRdb copy is limited to in-frame clones, with some not included. The sample holds 70,000 or so clones; more than 70% are singletons and the top ten take under 8.5%. The sample was peripheral blood, taken on day 0 of AZD1222 vaccination. The receptors were gathered from an adult in good health. CDR3s include the opening cysteine and the closing phenylalanine or tryptophan.

J | length | V | CDR3
TRBJ2-7 | 15 | TRBV5-4 | CASSYRTSGNYEQYF
TRBJ1-4 | 13 | TRBV14 | CASSNGWREKLFF
TRBJ2-5 | 14 | TRBV2 | CASSANGRKETQYF
TRBJ2-1 | 14 | TRBV5-1 | CASSRDRLRDEQFF
TRBJ2-7 | 13 | TRBV6-2/TRBV6-3 | CASSYSENYEQYF
TRBJ2-4 | 17 | TRBV19 | CASSIEALVVSKNIQYF
TRBJ1-5 | 14 | TRBV4-1 | CASSQEPAGLPQHF
TRBJ2-7 | 13 | TRBV27 | CASGWGITNEQYF
TRBJ2-3 | 12 | TRBV3-1/TRBV3-2 | CASGPGTDTQYF
TRBJ2-7 | 15 | TRBV5-1 | CASSFRGRGTNEQYF
TRBJ1-2 | 14 | TRBV3-1/TRBV3-2 | CASSQTDLTYGYTF
TRBJ2-7 | 14 | TRBV7-2 | CASSSSGSVYEQYF
TRBJ2-7 | 13 | TRBV2 | CASRPGRRREQYF
TRBJ1-4 | 15 | TRBV7-2 | CASSLVGGAGEKLFF
TRBJ1-1 | 12 | TRBV6-5 | CASSTRQSEAFF
TRBJ1-5 | 13 | TRBV19 | CASSFESNQPQHF
TRBJ1-2 | 17 | TRBV27 | CASSPGTGASNGGGYTF
TRBJ1-1 | 15 | TRBV19 | CASSTQSTGRQEAFF
TRBJ2-6 | 15 | TRBV5-1 | CASRVEGSGANVLTF
TRBJ1-1 | 16 | TRBV4-3 | CASSLYIPDVGAEAFF
TRBJ1-1 | 16 | TRBV4-1 | CASSPQGQGLNTEAFF
TRBJ1-2 | 15 | TRBV6-5 | CASSYERRTAGGYTF
TRBJ2-7 | 16 | TRBV19 | CASSSGVQGPSYEQYF
TRBJ2-1 | 13 | TRBV5-1 | CASSLESYNEQFF
TRBJ2-1 | 15 | TRBV27 | CASSPTSGKTNEQFF
TRBJ1-1 | 14 | TRBV6-5 | CASSRDRGSTEAFF
TRBJ2-3 | 15 | TRBV5-1 | CASSLDGTGADTQYF
TRBJ2-1 | 15 | TRBV10-1 | CASSDRLEGYNEQFF
TRBJ2-2 | 15 | TRBV6-5 | CASSYGGRNTGELFF
TRBJ1-5 | 15 | TRBV6-5 | CASSYTGDSNQPQHF
TRBJ1-1 | 15 | TRBV7-2 | CASRAQGAGQTEAFF
TRBJ2-5 | 15 | TRBV6-2/TRBV6-3 | CASSSRRGTQETQYF
TRBJ1-3 | 14 | TRBV7-2 | CASSQQGPGNTIYF
TRBJ2-3 | 19 | TRBV6-2/TRBV6-3 | CASSAGLAGPHYSTDTQYF
TRBJ1-5 | 14 | TRBV3-1/TRBV3-2 | CASSQPGDNQPQHF